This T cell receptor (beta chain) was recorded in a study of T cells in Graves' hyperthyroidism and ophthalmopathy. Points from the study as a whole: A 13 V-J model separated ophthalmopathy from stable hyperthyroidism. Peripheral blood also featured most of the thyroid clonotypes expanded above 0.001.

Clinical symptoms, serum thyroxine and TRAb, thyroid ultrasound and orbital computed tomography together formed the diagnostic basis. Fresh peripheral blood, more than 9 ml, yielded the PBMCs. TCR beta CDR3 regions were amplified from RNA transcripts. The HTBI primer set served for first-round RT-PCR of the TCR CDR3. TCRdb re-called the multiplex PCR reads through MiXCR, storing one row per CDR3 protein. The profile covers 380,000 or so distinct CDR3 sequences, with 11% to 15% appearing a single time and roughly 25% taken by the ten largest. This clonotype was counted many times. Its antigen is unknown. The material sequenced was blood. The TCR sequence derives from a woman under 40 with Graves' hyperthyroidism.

The DNA of the CDR3 is TGTGCCAGCAGCTTAGATGGGGGACAGGGGTCCTACGAGCAGTACTTC. It yields the protein CASSLDGGQGSYEQYF. The chain recombines TRBV11-2 with TRBJ2-7, with 10 bases that match TRBD1. J gave up 1 base and V 0 bases, and 3 bases lay outside the gene matches. Germline V gene lookup returns CDR1 SGHAT and CDR2 FQNNGV. The CDR3 has 16 amino acids.